This section outlines one T cell receptor (beta chain) sequence together with its context. What it binds is not known. Germline CDR1 reads MNHEY; CDR2 reads SVGAGI. The CDR3 spans 14 residues. V gave up 4 bases and J gave up 6 bases, with 13 bases separating them. As for time point: blood 2 weeks post-SBRT. Noted treatment: 15 Gy SBRT to primary tumor, nephrectomy 4 weeks later. This renal cell carcinoma was of the clear cell type. The protocol was immunoSEQ multiplex PCR, while the TCRdb copy is restricted to in-frame clones and leaves out a portion. The table shows about 120,000 clones, with 81% occurring only once. This sample was taken from a study of radiation and T cells in renal cell carcinoma. Looking at the study overall: Nephrectomy followed 15 Gy stereotactic body radiation by 4 weeks. General study results and limits: Pretreatment tumor biopsies were lacking, so baseline clonotypes are unknown. Top tumor clonotypes rose in blood 2 weeks post-radiation, then contracted.

The chain uses TRBV6-5 and TRBJ2-1; unclear D gene. The input for sequencing was blood, taken from a patient whose treatment included radiotherapy and nephrectomy. This receptor was identified in a woman aged 55 to 70 with renal cell carcinoma. The CDR3 protein is CASSSPPSSNEQFF. The CDR3, as DNA: TGTGCCAGCAGTTCCCCCCCGAGCTCCAATGAGCAGTTCTTC.